This entry is about one T cell receptor (beta chain). Germline V gene data show CDR1 as SGHRS and CDR2 as YFSETQ. V lost 0 bases and J 0 bases, leaving 15 bases between the germline ends. This CDR3 is built from 17 residues. Profiling relied on immunoSEQ multiplex PCR, and the TCRdb table lists in-frame clones only, not all of them. The sample has about 160,000 clones, 94% seen once; the top ten hold just over 0.3%. The sample is drawn from a study of OX40 agonist ivuxolimab in advanced cancers. In the study overall: Given to patients was ivuxolimab, an agonistic anti-OX40 (CD134) antibody.

The chain has TRBV5-1 and TRBJ1-1; D may be TRBD1 (6 bases). This sequence originates from an adult with an advanced solid tumor such as melanoma, head and neck, liver or kidney cancer. Sample: CD4+ or CD8+ T cells sorted from blood, taken in a trial of the OX40 agonist ivuxolimab. The CDR3 DNA is TGCGCCAGCAGCTTGGCCGGGGGCGTTCGGCTGAACACTGAAGCTTTCTTT. Residues: CASSLAGGVRLNTEAFF.